Each of the 18 T cell receptor beta chains below was sequenced from the same sample in a study of blood T cell repertoires in COVID-19. Assay: immunoSEQ multiplex PCR; the TCRdb copy retains only in-frame clones and omits some. The data contain hundreds of thousands of clones, about 87% of them seen just once; the ten biggest clones take up roughly a tenth. The sequencing sample was made of peripheral blood. These receptors were taken from a woman aged 70-85 years with COVID-19, enrolled during active disease.

The gene calls are TRBV30 and TRBJ2-1; D gene unclear. CDR3 size: 13 residues. V was clipped by 2 bases and J by 6 bases, with 11 bases between them. From germline, CDR1 is GTSNPN and CDR2 SVGIG (reference sequence). The chain's CDR3 is CAWSLRLSNEQFF. Here the CDR3 DNA reads TGTGCCTGGAGTCTTCGTCTTTCCAATGAGCAGTTCTTC.

The chain combines TRBV19 with TRBJ2-2; a weak D match, TRBD2 (6 bases). The CDR3 extends over 15 amino acids. Trimming removed 4 bases at V and 1 base at J, with 10 bases between. Germline V gives CDR1 LNHDA, CDR2 SQIVND (reference sequence). The CDR3 protein is CASSTGTQNTGELFF. In DNA, the CDR3 is TGTGCCAGTAGTACGGGGACTCAGAACACCGGGGAGCTGTTTTTT. Drawing the rest from reference TRBV19 and TRBJ2-2, the complete variable domain is DGGITQSPKYLFRKEGQNVTLSCEQNLNHDAMYWYRQDPGQGLRLIYYSQIVNDFQKGDIAEGYSVSREKKESFPLTVTSAQKNPTAFYLCASSTGTQNTGELFFGEGSRLTVL.

The rearrangement links TRBV11-3 to TRBJ1-2; D unclear. V shed 4 bases and J shed 3 bases, with 9 bases lying between them. The V gene's germline CDR1 is SGHNT and CDR2 YENEEA. The CDR3 runs 13 residues. CDR3 sequence: CASSSDKDYGYTF. The DNA of the CDR3 is TGTGCCAGCAGCTCCGACAAAGACTATGGCTACACCTTC.

The chain combines TRBV19 with TRBJ2-7; TRBD2 is a possible D gene (5 bases). The germline CDR1 and CDR2 sequences are LNHDA and SQIVND (reference sequence). This CDR3 region has 16 residues. Trimming shortened V by 6 bases and J by 7 bases, and 25 bases separated the two germline ends. The CDR3 sequence is CASSPLDFPGAAEQYF. CDR3 sequence (DNA): TGTGCCAGTAGCCCTCTTGATTTCCCCGGAGCGGCAGAGCAGTACTTC.

The rearrangement joins TRBV4-1 to TRBJ1-2; D possibly corresponds to TRBD1 (6 bases). The CDR3 consists of 15 residues. Germline CDR1 is MGHRA and CDR2 is YSYEKL. V lost 0 bases, J lost 5 bases, and 13 bases lay in between. The CDR3, as DNA: TGCGCCAGCAGCCAAGATGAGGACAGATATTATGGCTACACCTTC. This codes for CASSQDEDRYYGYTF.

V and J are TRBV14 and TRBJ2-5; D is undetermined. Germline CDR1 and CDR2: SGHDN and FVKESK. The CDR3 spans 14 residues. The germline V and J ends were trimmed by 4 bases and 2 bases, with 11 bases remaining between them. CDR3 region: CASSPVRVQETQYF. In DNA, the CDR3 is TGTGCCAGCAGCCCCGTAAGAGTACAAGAGACCCAGTACTTC.

The J gene is TRBJ1-1, the V gene TRBV4-3, with D tentatively TRBD1 (5 bases). The V end was cut by 1 base, the J end by 4 bases, with 10 bases between. The CDR3 is 14 amino acids. Germline assignment: CDR1 LGHNA and CDR2 YSLEER. The CDR3 here is CASSQAPGGTEAFF. Written as DNA, the CDR3 is TGCGCCAGCAGCCAAGCACCGGGGGGCACTGAAGCTTTCTTT.

This clone was counted a single time. The chain links TRBV5-1 to TRBJ1-4; 7 nucleotides align to TRBD1. Trimming at V came to 2 bases and at J to 7 bases, leaving 5 bases not matched to a gene. The length of the CDR3 is 14 residues. Germline-derived CDR1 and CDR2 are SGHRS and YFSETQ. CDR3 coding DNA: TGCGCCAGCAGCTTCCAGGGGGTCGGTGAAAAACTGTTTTTT. Protein product: CASSFQGVGEKLFF.

The CDR3 region is CAWSGQGISYTF. Written as DNA, the CDR3 is TGTGCCTGGAGTGGACAGGGGATAAGCTACACCTTC. The chain recombines TRBV30 with TRBJ1-2; 8 bases are a match to TRBD1. Losses at the gene ends were 1 base for V and 9 bases for J; bases not matched to a gene: 4. This CDR3 spans 12 amino acids. The germline V gene encodes CDR1 GTSNPN and CDR2 SVGIG (reference sequence).

V gene TRBV2 combines with J gene TRBJ1-5, with D perhaps matching TRBD1 (5 bases). The CDR3 totals 18 residues. Trimming cost V 4 bases and J 3 bases, with 22 bases left between them. Germline-derived CDR1 and CDR2 are SNHLY and FYNNEI. Here the CDR3 reads CASSVGLLGGGFNQPQHF. The CDR3 region has the DNA TGTGCCAGCAGTGTAGGTCTTTTGGGTGGGGGGTTCAATCAGCCCCAGCATTTT.

The chain joins TRBV25-1 to TRBJ2-3, with 7 bases lining up with TRBD1. This CDR3 has 15 amino acids. Germline CDR1 and CDR2: MGHDK and SYGVNS. Trimming removed 4 bases from V and 3 bases from J; junction bases left unmatched: 7. DNA of the CDR3: TGTGCCAGCAGTGGGACAGGCTCGCGGACAGATACGCAGTATTTT. Translated, it gives CASSGTGSRTDTQYF.

This chain joins TRBV7-9 and TRBJ2-7; D unclear. Germline values: CDR1 SEHNR, CDR2 FQNEAQ (reference sequence). The CDR3 extends over 12 amino acids. Deletions cut 1 base from V and 4 bases from J, with 5 bases between. CDR3 nucleotide sequence: TGTGCCAGCAGCTTAGGGCGGTACGAGCAGTACTTC. Protein: CASSLGRYEQYF.

CDR3 DNA sequence: TGTGCCAGCTCACCGAAAGCGGACAGGAACACTGAAGCTTTCTTT. This gives the protein CASSPKADRNTEAFF. The chain couples TRBV18 to TRBJ1-1, with D possibly matching TRBD1 (6 bases). The V gene lost 3 bases and the J gene lost 1 base, with 12 bases spanning the gap. This CDR3 comprises 15 residues. Germline-derived CDR1 and CDR2 are KGHSH and LQKENI.

This chain uses TRBV10-3 with TRBJ1-1, with TRBD1 matching over 7 bases. After removal of 10 bases from V and 7 bases from J, the junction contained 18 bases not matched to a gene. CDR1 is ENHRY and CDR2 is SYGVKD in the germline V gene. This CDR3 has 15 amino acids. For the CDR3, the DNA is TGTGCCACAGGAGACAGGGCTACTCCAGACATTGAAGCTTTCTTT. It yields the protein CATGDRATPDIEAFF.

The rearrangement joins TRBV5-1 to TRBJ2-5, with D perhaps TRBD1 (6 bases). Trimming removed 4 bases at V and 5 bases at J, with 15 bases between. The CDR3 extends over 14 amino acids. The germline gives CDR1 SGHRS, CDR2 YFSETQ. CDR3 bases: TGCGCCAGCAGCCGGACCAGGGGCGTCGAGACCCAGTACTTC. Translation gives CASSRTRGVETQYF.

This clone has just one count. J is TRBJ2-1 and V is TRBV7-9; 8 bases match TRBD1. Germline V gene lookup returns CDR1 SEHNR and CDR2 FQNEAQ (reference sequence). V lost 3 bases, J lost 12 bases, and 4 bases stayed unmatched. The CDR3 contains 12 residues. In nucleotides, the CDR3 is TGTGCCAGCAGCTTTGAAGACAGGGGGCAGTTCTTC. It is translated as CASSFEDRGQFF.

V usage is TRBV9 and J usage is TRBJ1-3; a possible D gene is TRBD1 (5 bases). The CDR3 has 16 amino acids. The V end lost 0 bases, the J end lost 0 bases, and 10 bases lay between the germline ends. CDR1 and CDR2 from the germline V gene are SGDLS and YYNGEE. Here the CDR3 DNA reads TGTGCCAGCAGCGTAGCTGGGGACTCCTCTGGAAACACCATATATTTT. Its translation is CASSVAGDSSGNTIYF.

For this clone: No DNA is shown, since the ends of the CDR3 on it are uncertain; the CDR3 is the one TCRdb lists. V usage is TRBV21-1 and J usage is TRBJ1-5; TRBD1, as called in the table, went unchecked against the DNA. TRBV21-1 is listed as a pseudogene. The CDR3 spans 21 amino acids, including both terminal residues. The CDR3 loop is CASSKAVGTGAPSAPNQPQHF.